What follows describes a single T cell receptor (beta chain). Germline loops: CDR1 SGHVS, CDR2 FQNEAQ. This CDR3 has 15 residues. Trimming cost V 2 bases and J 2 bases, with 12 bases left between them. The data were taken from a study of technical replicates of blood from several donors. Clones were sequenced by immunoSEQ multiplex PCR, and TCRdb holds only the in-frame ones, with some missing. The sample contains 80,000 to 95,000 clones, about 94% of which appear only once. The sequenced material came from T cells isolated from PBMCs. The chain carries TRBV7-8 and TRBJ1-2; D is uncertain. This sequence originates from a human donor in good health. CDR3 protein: CASSLRQAWNYGYTF. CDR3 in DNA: TGTGCCAGCAGCTTAAGACAAGCCTGGAACTATGGCTACACCTTC.